The clone carrying this TCR beta chain showed up many times. The CDR3 has 16 amino acids. The V end lost 4 bases, the J end lost 0 bases, and 13 bases lay between the germline ends. CDR1 and CDR2 (germline): MGHDK, SYGVNS. Individual cDNA molecules received unique molecular identifiers during library preparation. TCRdb re-derived calls from the 5' RACE reads in MiXCR, one entry per CDR3 protein. The sample records about 110,000 distinct CDR3 sequences, about 12% being singletons. These data are taken from a study of early T cells in non-severe SARS-CoV-2 infection. Across the study: It was bulk RNA from unsorted whole blood that was sequenced, and the chains were unpaired.

This TCR was recovered from an adult who was a healthcare worker with PCR-confirmed SARS-CoV-2 infection or an uninfected control (not recorded which). Sequencing input: whole blood. J is TRBJ2-1 and V is TRBV25-1; D remains unclear. CDR3 residues: CASSVAGTSSYNEQFF. CDR3 nucleotide sequence: TGTGCCAGCAGTGTGGCCGGAACGAGCTCCTACAATGAGCAGTTCTTC.